The 10 T cell receptor beta chains below were found in one sample sequenced in a study of cytomegalovirus exposure and HLA in healthy donors. Primers for the PCR totalled 60 Vbeta and 13 Jbeta. Data came from immunoSEQ multiplex PCR; TCRdb stores just in-frame clones and leaves some out. The sample contains around 160,000 clones, 68% of which appear only once. The source material was PBMCs. Receptor source: a woman aged 40 to 55 in good health and CMV-seropositive.

The rearrangement joins TRBV19 to TRBJ1-1; D is uncertain. Per germline, CDR1 LNHDA and CDR2 SQIVND (reference sequence). Trimming pared 5 bases from V and 4 bases from J, leaving 11 bases between. CDR3 length equals 13 residues. CDR3 nucleotide sequence: TGTGCCAGTAGTGGAGGGTCTGGCACTGAAGCTTTCTTT. This gives the protein CASSGGSGTEAFF.

This clone was seen a handful of times. The V and J genes are TRBV11-2 and TRBJ2-5; 7 bases are a match to TRBD1. This CDR3 is 14 amino acids long. CDR1 is SGHAT, CDR2 FQNNGV, per germline. The J segment lost 5 bases and the V segment lost 3 bases, leaving 6 bases of the junction unmatched. DNA for the CDR3: TGTGCCAGCAGCTTTGGACAGGCAGGGGAGACCCAGTACTTC. This gives the protein CASSFGQAGETQYF.

The chain has TRBV4-1 and TRBJ2-7, with 8 bases identical to TRBD2. The CDR3 is made up of 17 amino acids. The trim removed 0 bases at V and 6 bases at J, leaving 13 bases unmatched. Germline loops: CDR1 MGHRA, CDR2 YSYEKL. The CDR3 region has the DNA TGCGCCAGCAGCCAAGATCACCCAGCGGGGGCCACCTGCGAGCAGTACTTC. This gives the protein CASSQDHPAGATCEQYF.

The rearrangement joins TRBV10-2 to TRBJ2-3, with D possibly being TRBD2 (5 bases). CDR1 WSHSY and CDR2 SAAADI come from the germline V gene. V was trimmed by 2 bases and J by 7 bases, leaving 13 bases between them. This CDR3 is built from 14 residues. DNA for the CDR3: TGCGCCAGCAGTGAGACGGGAAGGGAAAATACGCAGTATTTT. Its protein is CASSETGRENTQYF.

The chain joins TRBV28 to TRBJ1-4; the match to TRBD1 covers 7 bases. The V segment lost 6 bases and the J segment 6 bases; nucleotides outside the gene matches: 13. The CDR3 has 16 amino acids. Germline V gene sequence: CDR1 MDHEN, CDR2 SYDVKM. Here the CDR3 reads CASRAPWTGSHEKLFF. As DNA, the CDR3 is TGTGCCAGCAGGGCCCCCTGGACAGGATCCCATGAAAAACTGTTTTTT.

The V gene is TRBV18, the J gene TRBJ1-5; 7 positions match TRBD1. CDR1 KGHSH and CDR2 LQKENI come from the germline V gene. There are 15 residues in the CDR3. V lost 2 bases to trimming and J lost 6 bases; unmatched junction nucleotides: 7. As DNA, the CDR3 is TGTGCCAGCTCACCAGGGGCAGGGGGAGCTCAGCCCCAGCATTTT. This gives the protein CASSPGAGGAQPQHF.

The J gene is TRBJ2-5, the V gene TRBV5-1; D is perhaps TRBD1 (6 bases). The DNA end is more similar to TRBJ2-7, so the J call may be wrong. Germline loops: CDR1 SGHRS, CDR2 YFSETQ. The CDR3 has 15 amino acids. Written as DNA, the CDR3 is TGCGCCAGCAGCATTGAGGGGGAGAGCTCCTACGAGCAGTACTTC. Its translation is CASSIEGESSYEQYF.

The sample holds a few counts of this clone. The chain carries TRBV5-4 and TRBJ2-2, with TRBD2 identical over 8 bases. CDR1 SGHNT and CDR2 YYREEE come from the germline V gene (reference sequence). With 4 bases clipped from V and 1 base from J, the junction kept 9 bases outside the gene matches. The CDR3 contains 17 residues. The chain's CDR3 is CASSPAIAGQNTGELFF. The CDR3 region has the DNA TGTGCCAGCAGCCCCGCAATAGCGGGGCAGAACACCGGGGAGCTGTTTTTT.

Concerning this clone: One junction end disagrees with the germline gene, perhaps due to a read error. This chain uses TRBV7-9 with TRBJ2-7, with TRBD2 matching 11 bases. The CDR3 totals 17 residues. Germline V CDR1 and CDR2: SEHNR, FQNEAQ (reference sequence). In DNA, the CDR3 is TGTTCCAGCAGCTTAGCGTCAAGTGTGGGACTAGCGGACGAGCAGTACTTC. Translating it yields CSSSLASSVGLADEQYF.

The chain is built from TRBV5-8 and TRBJ1-5, with TRBD1 matching over 9 bases. Germline loops: CDR1 SGHTS, CDR2 YDEGEE. There are 15 residues in the CDR3. V gave up 6 bases and J gave up 6 bases; unmatched junction bases: 10. CDR3 in DNA: TGTGCCAGCACTCCCGACAGGGGGGATCGTCAGCCCCAGCATTTT. It yields the protein CASTPDRGDRQPQHF.